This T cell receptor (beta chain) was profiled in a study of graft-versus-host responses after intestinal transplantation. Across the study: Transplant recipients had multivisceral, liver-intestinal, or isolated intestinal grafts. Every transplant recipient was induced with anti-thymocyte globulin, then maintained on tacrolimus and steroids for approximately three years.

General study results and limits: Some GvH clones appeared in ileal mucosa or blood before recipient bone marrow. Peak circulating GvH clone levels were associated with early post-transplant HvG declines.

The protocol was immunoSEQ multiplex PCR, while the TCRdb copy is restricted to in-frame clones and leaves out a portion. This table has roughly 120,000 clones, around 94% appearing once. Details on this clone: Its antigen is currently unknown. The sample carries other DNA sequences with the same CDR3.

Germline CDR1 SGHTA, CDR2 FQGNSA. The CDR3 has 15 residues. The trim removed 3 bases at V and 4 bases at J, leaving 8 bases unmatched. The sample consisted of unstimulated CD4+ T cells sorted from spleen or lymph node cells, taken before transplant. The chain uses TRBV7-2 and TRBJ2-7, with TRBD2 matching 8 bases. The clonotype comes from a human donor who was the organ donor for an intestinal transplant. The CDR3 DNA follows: TGTGCCAGCAGCTTCCGGGAGGGCCCCTTATACGAGCAGTACTTC. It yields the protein CASSFREGPLYEQYF.